Reported below is one T cell receptor beta chain. Its antigen remains unidentified. These data originate in a study of T cell responses to AZD1222 COVID-19 vaccine. Study findings and constraints: Donors were largely white British and mainly female; clonal diversity was possibly underestimated. When two AZD1222 doses had been given, Spike-specific TCR breadth and depth rose. Without day 14 samples, only post-peak T cell repertoires were studied. Nearly half of spike-specific TCRs reportedly go after variant regions that carry no mutations.

Some clones are missing from TCRdb's copy, which holds only in-frame ones; the method was immunoSEQ multiplex PCR. Among about 180,000 clones listed, approximately 90% were seen once. CDR3 length: 16 amino acids. The germline gives CDR1 LGHNA, CDR2 YSLEER. The V end was cut by 3 bases, the J end by 0 bases, with 12 bases between. This sample comprised peripheral blood, obtained on day 0 of AZD1222 vaccination. The chain joins TRBV4-3 to TRBJ2-1; tentative D call: TRBD1 (5 bases). The TCR comes from an adult in good health. The DNA for the CDR3 is TGCGCCAGCAGCCAGGCTAGGGGCATCTCCTACAATGAGCAGTTCTTC. Translating it yields CASSQARGISYNEQFF.